This section outlines one TCR beta chain sequence together with its context. At one boundary the junction diverges from the germline segment, which might be a read error. The data derive from a study of shared clonotypes between healthy human individuals. This CDR3 is 13 amino acids long. The germline gives CDR1 MNHEY, CDR2 SVGAGI. The assay used deep level. Method: immunoSEQ multiplex PCR; TCRdb's copy keeps in-frame clones and lacks some. Seen here are 2.5 million or so clones, roughly nine tenths observed once, and the top ten hold about 0.13%. Material: naive CD4+ T cells sorted from blood. Specified subset: CD45RA+ positively selected. The clonotype comes from a man younger than 30 in good health. This sequence joins TRBV6-5 and TRBJ2-6; tentative D call: TRBD1 (5 bases). CDR3 in DNA: TGTGCCAGCAGAGCCGCTGGGGCCAACGTCCTGGCTTTC. Translated, it gives CASRAAGANVLAF.